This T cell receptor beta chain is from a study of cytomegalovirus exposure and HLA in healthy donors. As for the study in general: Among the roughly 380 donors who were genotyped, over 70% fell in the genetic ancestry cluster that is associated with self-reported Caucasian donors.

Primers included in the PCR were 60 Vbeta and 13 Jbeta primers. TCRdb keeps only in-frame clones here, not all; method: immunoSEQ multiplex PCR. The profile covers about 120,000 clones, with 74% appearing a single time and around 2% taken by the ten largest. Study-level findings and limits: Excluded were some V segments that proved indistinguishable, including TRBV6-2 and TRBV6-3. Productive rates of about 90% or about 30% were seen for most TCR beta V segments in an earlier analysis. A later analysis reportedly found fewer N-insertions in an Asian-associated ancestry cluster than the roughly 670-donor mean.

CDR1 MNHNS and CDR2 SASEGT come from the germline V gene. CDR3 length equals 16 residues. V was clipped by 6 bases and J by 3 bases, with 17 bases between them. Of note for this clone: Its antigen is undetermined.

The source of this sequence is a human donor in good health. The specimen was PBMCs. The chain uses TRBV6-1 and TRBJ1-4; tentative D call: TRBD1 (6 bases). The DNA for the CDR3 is TGTGCCAGCAGAGAACAGGGAGGGCTTTCTAATGAAAAACTGTTTTTT. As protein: CASREQGGLSNEKLFF.